This T cell receptor beta chain comes out of a study of blood T cell repertoires in COVID-19. Across the study: COVID-19 samples collected from the United States, Italy and Spain covered acute and convalescent phases. T cells, B-cell-depleted T cells, or PBMCs supplied cDNA or gDNA.

In germline, CDR1 is SQVTM, CDR2 ANQGSEA. CDR3 length: 24 amino acids. With 4 bases removed from V and 1 base from J, the gap between germline ends came to 43 bases. Original analysis: Amplifying reference gene primers gave estimates of nucleated cell counts. The data were produced by immunoSEQ multiplex PCR, yet TCRdb's version contains in-frame clones alone and is incomplete. The V and J calls and clone size were taken over from that table, and D and trimming were inferred from the DNA. This sample has some 250,000 clones, with around nine tenths found just once. The source of this sequence is an older woman with active or convalescent COVID-19. The sample was peripheral blood. The chain joins TRBV29-1 to TRBJ2-5; D remains ambiguous. The CDR3 DNA reads as TGCAGCGTTGCTTCATACCCTGGGTGGGCCAAGTATGTACCCAACCGAGAGAGCCAAGAGACCCAGTACTTC. Protein sequence: CSVASYPGWAKYVPNRESQETQYF.